This entry lists 6 T cell receptor beta chains sequenced from one sample in a study of T cell repertoires in cytomegalovirus infection. MiXCR, run by TCRdb on the reads, gives a single entry per CDR3 protein. This sample has 150,000 or so distinct CDR3 sequences; 6.5% occur once, and the top ten carry roughly 18%. Sequencing was performed on PBMCs. These receptor sequences come from a human donor in good health (CMV status not recorded). Some clones in this sample may be carry-over from other donors' samples.

This clonotype was detected ten times or more. This chain links TRBV19 with TRBJ1-1; 9 bases are a match to TRBD1. The junction had 10 bases not matched to a gene; V was cut back by 1 base and J by 4 bases. Germline values: CDR1 LNHDA, CDR2 SQIVND (reference sequence). The CDR3 sequence is 17 residues long. CDR3 residues: CASSIVRTGAKSTEAFF. DNA of the CDR3: TGTGCCAGTAGTATAGTGAGGACAGGGGCCAAGAGCACTGAAGCTTTCTTT.

In regard to this clonotype: Since a much larger clone is just one base distant, this may be a read error. The chain joins TRBV6-2 or TRBV6-3 to TRBJ2-3; no reliable D call. The CDR3 covers 15 residues. CDR1 is MNHEY and CDR2 is SVGEGT in the germline V gene. CDR3: CASSSVTSGTDRQYF. As DNA, the CDR3 is TGTGCCAGCAGTTCCGTCACCTCGGGCACAGATAGGCAGTATTTT.

This clonotype was detected many times. J is TRBJ2-7 and V is TRBV7-8; D is unclear. Germline loops: CDR1 SGHVS, CDR2 FQNEAQ. The CDR3 is 12 amino acids. Trimming removed 0 bases from V and 7 bases from J, with 7 bases in between. CDR3 residues: CASSLAPGEQYF. The CDR3 DNA is TGTGCCAGCAGCTTAGCTCCCGGGGAGCAGTACTTC.

Only a few counts were recorded for this clonotype. The chain employs TRBV27 and TRBJ2-5; 7 bases align to TRBD2. The J segment lost 2 bases and the V segment lost 6 bases, leaving 12 bases of the junction unmatched. Germline lookup yields CDR1 MNHEY and CDR2 SMNVEV (reference sequence). The CDR3 consists of 16 residues. CDR3 nucleotide sequence: TGTGCCAGCAGCTTGTCTGGTCGGGGGGTTCAAGAGACCCAGTACTTC. It encodes CASSLSGRGVQETQYF.

This clonotype was recorded many times. The V gene is TRBV6-2 or TRBV6-3, the J gene TRBJ2-1, with TRBD2 identical over 13 bases. V lost 8 bases, J lost 8 bases, and 3 bases stayed unmatched. CDR1 and CDR2 (germline): MNHEY, SVGEGT. The CDR3 length is 13 residues. The CDR3 DNA reads as TGTGCCAGCCGGACTAGCGGGGGATATGAGCAGTTCTTC. Translating it yields CASRTSGGYEQFF.

The chain is built from TRBV28 and TRBJ1-1; no reliable D call. The CDR3 is made up of 11 amino acids. CDR1 and CDR2 (germline): MDHEN, SYDVKM. V was pared by 10 bases and J by 3 bases, with 9 bases between. CDR3 DNA sequence: TGTGCCATACTGGGGTACACTGAAGCTTTCTTT. It codes for CAILGYTEAFF.